The 9 T cell receptor beta chains below were found in one sample sequenced in a study of patients and donors after allogeneic stem cell transplantation. In TCRdb, the RT-PCR reads were re-called with MiXCR into one record per CDR3 protein. The sample carries about 160,000 distinct CDR3 sequences, roughly two fifths recorded once. The sample was blood, either unsorted or a sorted T cell fraction (not recorded which). These TCRs come from a human donor who was either an allogeneic HSCT recipient or a stem cell or donor lymphocyte infusion donor (not recorded which). It is not recorded whose cells these are; they may come from a transplant donor.

This chain connects TRBV13 to TRBJ2-7; no reliable D call. Germline-derived CDR1 and CDR2 are PRHDT and FYEKMQ (reference sequence). The CDR3 spans 12 residues. The germline V and J ends were trimmed by 7 bases and 3 bases, with 10 bases remaining between them. The CDR3 sequence is CASTRAGYEQYF. As DNA, the CDR3 is TGTGCCAGCACCCGCGCTGGCTACGAGCAGTACTTC.

The CDR3 coding sequence is TGCAGCGTTGGAGCAGGGACGACCTACGAGCAGTACTTC. Translated: CSVGAGTTYEQYF. V and J are TRBV29-1 and TRBJ2-7, with D perhaps given as TRBD1 or TRBD2 (5 bases each). Germline V gene data show CDR1 as SQVTM and CDR2 as ANQGSEA. The CDR3 consists of 13 residues. V dropped 4 bases and J dropped 2 bases, with 12 bases sitting between them.

The V and J genes are TRBV5-1 and TRBJ1-1; D gene unclear. This CDR3 contains 13 residues. Germline-derived CDR1 and CDR2 are SGHRS and YFSETQ. Trimming cost V 3 bases and J 1 base, with 7 bases left between them. CDR3: CASSYAENTEAFF. The CDR3 nucleotides read TGCGCCAGCAGCTACGCAGAGAACACTGAAGCTTTCTTT.

The V gene is TRBV27, the J gene TRBJ2-3; possible D gene TRBD2, 6 bases. This CDR3 comprises 18 residues. Trimming shortened V by 5 bases and J by 2 bases, and 23 bases separated the two germline ends. In germline, CDR1 is MNHEY, CDR2 SMNVEV (reference sequence). Here the CDR3 reads CASSPPGPGLAVTDTQYF. CDR3 nucleotide sequence: TGTGCCAGCAGTCCGCCTGGGCCGGGACTGGCAGTCACAGATACGCAGTATTTT.

This clonotype showed up just a few times. V gene TRBV28 combines with J gene TRBJ1-2; TRBD1 matches 9 bases. Germline CDR1 MDHEN, CDR2 SYDVKM. This CDR3 comprises 14 residues. Trimming removed 4 bases from V and 7 bases from J; junction bases left unmatched: 7. The CDR3 reads CASSSRDRESGYTF. In DNA form, the CDR3 reads TGTGCCAGCAGTTCCCGGGACAGGGAATCTGGCTACACCTTC.

This rearrangement joins TRBV6-1 to TRBJ1-2; D is possibly TRBD1 (6 bases). Per germline, CDR1 MNHNS and CDR2 SASEGT. The ends were cut back, 5 bases at V and 3 bases at J, with 13 bases in the middle. CDR3 length: 14 amino acids. CDR3 nucleotides: TGTGCCAGCAGTCCGCAGGGGAGGGACTATGGCTACACCTTC. It yields the protein CASSPQGRDYGYTF.

This chain joins TRBV12-3 or TRBV12-4 and TRBJ2-5; D not certain. Trimming left V 5 bases short and J 4 bases short, with 8 bases between. This CDR3 region has 12 residues. DNA for the CDR3: TGTGCCAGCAGTCGATTTGGAGAGACCCAGTACTTC. Translated: CASSRFGETQYF.

The chain recombines TRBV5-1 with TRBJ2-3, with no clear D. CDR1 and CDR2 from the germline V gene are SGHRS and YFSETQ. CDR3 size: 16 residues. Trimming pared 0 bases from V and 0 bases from J, leaving 11 bases between. The CDR3 is CASSLVSVPSTDTQYF. In DNA form, the CDR3 reads TGCGCCAGCAGCTTGGTCTCAGTCCCGAGCACAGATACGCAGTATTTT.

The sample holds one count of this clonotype. The J gene is TRBJ2-1, the V gene TRBV28; 7 bases are shared with TRBD1. Germline assignment: CDR1 MDHEN and CDR2 SYDVKM. After removal of 6 bases from V and 8 bases from J, the junction contained 13 bases not matched to a gene. There are 15 residues in the CDR3. CDR3 residues: CASRVRGQISDEQFF. CDR3 bases: TGTGCCAGCAGGGTCCGGGGACAGATATCTGATGAGCAGTTCTTC.